The 4 T cell receptor beta chains given below trace back to one sample, sequenced in a study of blood T cell repertoires in COVID-19. The assay was immunoSEQ multiplex PCR, and TCRdb's table has in-frame clones only and misses some. The sample holds some 76,000 clones, 80% to 90% seen once. The specimen was peripheral blood. All receptors derive from a man aged 55-75 years with acute or convalescent COVID-19.

The chain employs TRBV27 and TRBJ1-1; tentatively, D is TRBD1 (5 bases). Looked up from germline, CDR1 is MNHEY and CDR2 is SMNVEV (reference sequence). V gave up 6 bases and J gave up 6 bases, with 23 bases separating them. The CDR3 spans 16 residues. The DNA for the CDR3 is TGTGCCAGCAGATCTCAAGGGCGGGGGGGTTCGTCTGAAGCTTTCTTT. This codes for CASRSQGRGGSSEAFF.

The chain is built from TRBV25-1 and TRBJ2-7, with 8 bases lining up with TRBD2. This CDR3 spans 16 amino acids. V shed 5 bases, J shed 5 bases, and the junction held 14 bases outside the gene matches. From germline, CDR1 is MGHDK and CDR2 SYGVNS. CDR3 coding DNA: TGTGCCAGCAGTAAATGGGCGGGGGGTTCGTCAGACGAGCAGTACTTC. It translates to CASSKWAGGSSDEQYF.

The rearrangement links TRBV27 to TRBJ2-7; D remains unclear. Germline CDR1 reads MNHEY; CDR2 reads SMNVEV (reference sequence). V dropped 6 bases and J dropped 6 bases, with 12 bases sitting between them. This CDR3 is built from 12 residues. CDR3 amino acids: CASRTQPGEQYF. DNA of the CDR3: TGTGCCAGCAGGACCCAGCCGGGCGAGCAGTACTTC.

This chain joins TRBV4-2 and TRBJ2-2; 12 nucleotides align to TRBD2. In germline, CDR1 is LGHNA, CDR2 YNFKEQ. The junction had 5 bases not matched to a gene; V was cut back by 4 bases and J by 5 bases. The CDR3 runs 16 residues. The DNA of the CDR3 is TGTGCCAGCAGCCCTAGCGGGGGGGCCAATACCGGGGAGCTGTTTTTT. Translated: CASSPSGGANTGELFF.